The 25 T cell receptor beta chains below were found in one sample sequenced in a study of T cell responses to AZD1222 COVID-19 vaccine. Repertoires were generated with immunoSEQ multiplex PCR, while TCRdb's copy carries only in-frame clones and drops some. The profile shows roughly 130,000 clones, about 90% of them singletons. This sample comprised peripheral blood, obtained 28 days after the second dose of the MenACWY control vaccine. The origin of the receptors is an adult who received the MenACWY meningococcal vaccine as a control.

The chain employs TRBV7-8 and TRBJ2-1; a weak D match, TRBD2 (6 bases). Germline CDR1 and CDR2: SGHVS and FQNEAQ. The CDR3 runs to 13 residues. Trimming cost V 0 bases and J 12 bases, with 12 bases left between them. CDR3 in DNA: TGTGCCAGCAGCTTAGCGGGGCGAGCGGGGCAGTTCTTC. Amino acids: CASSLAGRAGQFF.

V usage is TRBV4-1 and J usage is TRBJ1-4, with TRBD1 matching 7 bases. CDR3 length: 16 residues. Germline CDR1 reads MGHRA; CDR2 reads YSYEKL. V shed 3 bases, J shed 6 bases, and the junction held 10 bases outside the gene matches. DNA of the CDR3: TGCGCCAGCAGCCACTCCCTGGGACAGCTAGATGAAAAACTGTTTTTT. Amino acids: CASSHSLGQLDEKLFF.

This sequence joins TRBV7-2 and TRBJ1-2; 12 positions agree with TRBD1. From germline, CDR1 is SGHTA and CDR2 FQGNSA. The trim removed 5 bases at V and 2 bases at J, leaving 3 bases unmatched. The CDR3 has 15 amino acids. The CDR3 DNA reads TGTGCCAGCAGCGTGGGACAGGGGGCCAACTATGGCTACACCTTC. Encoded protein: CASSVGQGANYGYTF. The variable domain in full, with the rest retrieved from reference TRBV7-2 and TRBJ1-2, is GAGVSQSPSNKVTEKGKDVELRCDPISGHTALYWYRQSLGQGLEFLIYFQGNSAPDKSGLPSDRFSAERTGGSVSTLTIQRTQQEDSAVYLCASSVGQGANYGYTFGSGTRLTVV.

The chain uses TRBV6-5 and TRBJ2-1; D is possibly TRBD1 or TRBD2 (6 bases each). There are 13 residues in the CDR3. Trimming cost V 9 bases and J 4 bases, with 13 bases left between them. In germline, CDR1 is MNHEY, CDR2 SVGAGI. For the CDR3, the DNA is TGTGCCAGGGAGGGGACACTATACAATGAGCAGTTCTTC. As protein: CAREGTLYNEQFF.

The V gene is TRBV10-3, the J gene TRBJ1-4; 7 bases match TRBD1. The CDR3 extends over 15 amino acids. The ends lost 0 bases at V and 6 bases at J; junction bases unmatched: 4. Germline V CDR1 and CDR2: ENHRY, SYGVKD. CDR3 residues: CAISESGRGDEKLFF. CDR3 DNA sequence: TGTGCCATCAGTGAGTCCGGCAGGGGGGATGAAAAACTGTTTTTT.

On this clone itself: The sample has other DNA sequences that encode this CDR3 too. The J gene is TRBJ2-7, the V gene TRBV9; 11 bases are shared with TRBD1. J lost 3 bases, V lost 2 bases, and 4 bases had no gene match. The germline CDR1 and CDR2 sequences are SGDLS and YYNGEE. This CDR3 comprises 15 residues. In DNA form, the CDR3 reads TGTGCCAGCAGCGTCGGGACAGGGGGGAGCTACGAGCAGTACTTC. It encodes CASSVGTGGSYEQYF.

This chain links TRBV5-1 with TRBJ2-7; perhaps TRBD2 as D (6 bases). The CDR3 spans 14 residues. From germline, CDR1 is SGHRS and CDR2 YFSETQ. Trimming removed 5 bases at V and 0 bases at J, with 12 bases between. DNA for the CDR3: TGCGCCAGCAGGTTTCGGGAGACCTCCTACGAGCAGTACTTC. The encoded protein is CASRFRETSYEQYF.

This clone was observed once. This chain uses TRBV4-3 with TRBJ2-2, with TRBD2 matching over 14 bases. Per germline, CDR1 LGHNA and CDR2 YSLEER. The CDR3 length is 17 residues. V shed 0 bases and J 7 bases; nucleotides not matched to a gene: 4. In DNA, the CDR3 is TGCGCCAGCAGCCAAGATCCTGGACTAGCGGGGGGCGGGGAGCTGTTTTTT. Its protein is CASSQDPGLAGGGELFF.

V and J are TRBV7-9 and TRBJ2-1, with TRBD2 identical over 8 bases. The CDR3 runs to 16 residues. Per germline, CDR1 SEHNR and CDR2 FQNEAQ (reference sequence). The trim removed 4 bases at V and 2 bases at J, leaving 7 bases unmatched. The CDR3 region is CASSWLAGGTYNEQFF. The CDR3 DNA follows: TGTGCCAGCAGCTGGCTAGCGGGCGGGACCTACAATGAGCAGTTCTTC.

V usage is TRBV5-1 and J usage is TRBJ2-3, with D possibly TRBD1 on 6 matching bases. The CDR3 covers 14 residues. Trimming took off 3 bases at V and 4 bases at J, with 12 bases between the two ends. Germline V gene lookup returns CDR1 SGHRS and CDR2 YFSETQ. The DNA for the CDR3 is TGCGCCAGCAGCTCCCCCGGGACACCAGATACGCAGTATTTT. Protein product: CASSSPGTPDTQYF. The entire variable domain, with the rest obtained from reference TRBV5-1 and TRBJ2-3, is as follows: KAGVTQTPRYLIKTRGQQVTLSCSPISGHRSVSWYQQTPGQGLQFLFEYFSETQRNKGNFPGRFSGRQFSNSRSEMNVSTLELGDSALYLCASSSPGTPDTQYFGPGTRLTVL.

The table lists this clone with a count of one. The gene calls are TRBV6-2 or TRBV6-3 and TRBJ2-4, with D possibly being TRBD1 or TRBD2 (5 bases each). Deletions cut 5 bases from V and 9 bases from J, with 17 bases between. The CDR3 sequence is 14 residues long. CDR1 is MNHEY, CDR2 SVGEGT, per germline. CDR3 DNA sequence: TGTGCCAGCAGTCCGCGGCTGTGGGGACCCATTCAGTACTTC. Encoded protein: CASSPRLWGPIQYF.

CDR3 DNA sequence: TGCGCCAGCAGCTTGACGACTCAGGAATTCCACAATGAGCAGTTCTTC. Its translation is CASSLTTQEFHNEQFF. The chain uses TRBV5-1 and TRBJ2-1; D unresolved. Trimming took 1 base from V and 5 from J, leaving 16 bases between them. The CDR3 loop spans 16 amino acids. Germline V gene sequence: CDR1 SGHRS, CDR2 YFSETQ.

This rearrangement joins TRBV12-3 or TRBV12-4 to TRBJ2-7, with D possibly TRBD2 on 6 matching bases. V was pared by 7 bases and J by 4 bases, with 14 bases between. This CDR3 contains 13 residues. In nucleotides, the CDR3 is TGTGCCAGCATCCATCCCGGGAGTTACGAGCAGTACTTC. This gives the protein CASIHPGSYEQYF.

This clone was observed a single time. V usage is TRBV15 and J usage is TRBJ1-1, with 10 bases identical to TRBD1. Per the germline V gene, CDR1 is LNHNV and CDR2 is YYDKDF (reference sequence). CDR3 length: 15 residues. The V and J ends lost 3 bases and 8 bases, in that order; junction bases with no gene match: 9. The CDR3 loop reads CATSRLGQGLNEAFF. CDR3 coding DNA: TGTGCCACCAGCAGGCTGGGACAGGGGCTCAACGAAGCTTTCTTT.

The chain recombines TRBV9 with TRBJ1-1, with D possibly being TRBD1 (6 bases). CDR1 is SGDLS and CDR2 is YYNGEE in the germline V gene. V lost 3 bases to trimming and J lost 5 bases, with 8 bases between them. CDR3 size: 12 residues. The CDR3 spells CASSAQGTEAFF. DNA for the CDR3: TGTGCCAGCAGCGCACAGGGAACTGAAGCTTTCTTT.

The CDR3 loop is CASSYTVWYSNQPQHF. CDR3 coding DNA: TGTGCCAGCAGTTACACGGTTTGGTATAGCAATCAGCCCCAGCATTTT. The rearrangement joins TRBV6-2 or TRBV6-3 to TRBJ1-5, with D uncertain. The CDR3 contains 16 residues. V lost 2 bases, J lost 0 bases, and 11 bases lay in between. Germline CDR1 reads MNHEY; CDR2 reads SVGEGT.

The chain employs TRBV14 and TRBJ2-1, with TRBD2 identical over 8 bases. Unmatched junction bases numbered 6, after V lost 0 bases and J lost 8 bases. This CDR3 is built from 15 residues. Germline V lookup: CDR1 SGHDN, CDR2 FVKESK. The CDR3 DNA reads TGTGCCAGCAGCCAAGAGTCGGGGGGGCTGTATGAGCAGTTCTTC. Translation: CASSQESGGLYEQFF.

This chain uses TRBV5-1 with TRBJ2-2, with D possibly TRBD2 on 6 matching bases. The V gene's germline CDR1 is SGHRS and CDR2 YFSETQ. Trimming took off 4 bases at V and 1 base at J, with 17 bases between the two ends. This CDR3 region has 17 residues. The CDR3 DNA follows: TGCGCCAGCAGCCAGCGCCCTCTGGGGGGGAACACCGGGGAGCTGTTTTTT. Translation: CASSQRPLGGNTGELFF.

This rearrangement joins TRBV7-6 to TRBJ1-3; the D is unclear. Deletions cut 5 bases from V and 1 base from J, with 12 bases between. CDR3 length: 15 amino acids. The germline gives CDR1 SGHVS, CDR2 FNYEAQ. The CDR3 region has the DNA TGTGCCAGCAGCAACTTCCGGGCGTCTGGAAACACCATATATTTT. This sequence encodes CASSNFRASGNTIYF.

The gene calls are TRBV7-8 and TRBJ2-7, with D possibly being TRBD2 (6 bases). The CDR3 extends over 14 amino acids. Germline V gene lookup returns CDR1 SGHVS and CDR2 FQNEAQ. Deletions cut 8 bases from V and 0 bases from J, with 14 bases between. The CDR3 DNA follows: TGTGCCAGCTCCGGTAGCGGACTCTCCTACGAGCAGTACTTC. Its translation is CASSGSGLSYEQYF.

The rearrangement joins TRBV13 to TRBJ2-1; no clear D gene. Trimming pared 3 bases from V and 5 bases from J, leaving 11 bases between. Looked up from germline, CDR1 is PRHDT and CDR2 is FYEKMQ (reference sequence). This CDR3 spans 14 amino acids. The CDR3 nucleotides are TGTGCCAGCAGCTTTTTTCCCGGCAACAATGAGCAGTTCTTC. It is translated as CASSFFPGNNEQFF.

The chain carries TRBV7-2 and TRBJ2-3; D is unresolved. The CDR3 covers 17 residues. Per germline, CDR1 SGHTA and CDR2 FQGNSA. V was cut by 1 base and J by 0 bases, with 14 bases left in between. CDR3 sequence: CASSLVPSSPSTDTQYF. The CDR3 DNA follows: TGTGCCAGCAGCTTAGTCCCAAGCAGCCCTAGCACAGATACGCAGTATTTT.

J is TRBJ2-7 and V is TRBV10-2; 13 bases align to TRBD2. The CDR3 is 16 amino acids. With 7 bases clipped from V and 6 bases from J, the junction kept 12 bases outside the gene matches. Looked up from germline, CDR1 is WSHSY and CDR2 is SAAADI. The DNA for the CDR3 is TGCGCCAGCACAGGACTAGCGGGAGTAGGAGGGCTCGAGCAGTACTTC. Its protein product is CASTGLAGVGGLEQYF.

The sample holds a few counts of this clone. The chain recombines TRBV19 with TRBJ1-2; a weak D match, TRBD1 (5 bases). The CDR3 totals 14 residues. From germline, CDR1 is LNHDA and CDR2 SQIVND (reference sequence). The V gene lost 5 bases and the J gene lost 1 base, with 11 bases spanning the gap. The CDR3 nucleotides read TGTGCCAGTAGTCCGGGGACTTTTAACTATGGCTACACCTTC. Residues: CASSPGTFNYGYTF.

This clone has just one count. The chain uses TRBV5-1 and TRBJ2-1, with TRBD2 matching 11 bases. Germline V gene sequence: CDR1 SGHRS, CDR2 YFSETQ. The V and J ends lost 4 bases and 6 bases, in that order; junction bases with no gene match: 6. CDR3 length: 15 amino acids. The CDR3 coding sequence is TGCGCCAGCAGCCGTAGCGGGGGGGCGGTCAATGAGCAGTTCTTC. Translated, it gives CASSRSGGAVNEQFF.